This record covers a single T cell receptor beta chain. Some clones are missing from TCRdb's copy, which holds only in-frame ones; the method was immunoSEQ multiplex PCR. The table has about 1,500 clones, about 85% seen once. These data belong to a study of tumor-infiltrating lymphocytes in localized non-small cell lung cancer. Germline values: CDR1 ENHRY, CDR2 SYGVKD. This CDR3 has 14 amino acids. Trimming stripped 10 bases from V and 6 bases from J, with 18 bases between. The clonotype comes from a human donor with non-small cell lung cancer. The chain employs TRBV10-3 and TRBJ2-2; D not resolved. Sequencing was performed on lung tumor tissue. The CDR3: CATTDANRAGELFF. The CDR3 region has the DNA TGTGCCACAACGGACGCAAACCGGGCCGGGGAGCTGTTTTTT.